This T cell receptor (beta chain) is drawn from a study of blood T cell repertoires in COVID-19. Study information: The United States, Italy and Spain provided the acute and convalescent COVID-19 samples. The cDNA or gDNA used as material had been derived from T cells, B-cell-depleted T cells, or PBMCs.

Per the germline V gene, CDR1 is GTSNPN and CDR2 is SVGIG (reference sequence). This CDR3 spans 12 amino acids. V gave up 5 bases and J gave up 8 bases; unmatched junction bases: 8. Produced via immunoSEQ multiplex PCR; TCRdb's table is partial and in-frame only. In the table there are under 200,000 clones, just under 85% of which are singletons. The sequenced sample was peripheral blood. V and J are TRBV30 and TRBJ1-2; 7 bases line up with TRBD1. The source of this sequence is a man in his forties who had recovered from COVID-19. Here the CDR3 DNA reads TGTGCCTGGGAGGAGGGGGCAGGGGGCTACACCTTC. This codes for CAWEEGAGGYTF.